This T cell receptor (beta chain) was identified during a study of T cell repertoires in cytomegalovirus infection. Study details: CMV epitopes that were recently identified and HLA-C-restricted were used alongside well-studied HLA-B-restricted ones. Study results and caveats: CMV-specific TCR beta clonotypes restricted by HLA-C dominated the ex vivo response. Cumulative frequency (of public TCR beta family members) identified carriers of CMV plus the relevant HLA.

This clonotype was recorded a few times. Its matching antigen is unknown. There are 15 residues in the CDR3. The V end was cut by 3 bases, the J end by 6 bases, with 12 bases between. TCRdb independently ran MiXCR on the reads; one entry per CDR3 protein. The repertoire includes 650,000 to 850,000 distinct CDR3 sequences, roughly 29% of them detected once, and 13% sits in the top ten. The chain employs TRBV12-3 or TRBV12-4 and TRBJ1-6, with D perhaps matching TRBD1 (5 bases). Sequences were derived from cultured CD8+ T cells from PBMCs, sampled from culture after CMV antigen stimulation. This TCR was recovered from a human donor in good health (CMV status not recorded). Some clones in this sample may be carry-over from other donors' samples. CDR3 DNA sequence: TGTGCCAGCAGTTTCCTTGGGGCTCCTAATTCACCCCTCCACTTT. This translates into CASSFLGAPNSPLHF.